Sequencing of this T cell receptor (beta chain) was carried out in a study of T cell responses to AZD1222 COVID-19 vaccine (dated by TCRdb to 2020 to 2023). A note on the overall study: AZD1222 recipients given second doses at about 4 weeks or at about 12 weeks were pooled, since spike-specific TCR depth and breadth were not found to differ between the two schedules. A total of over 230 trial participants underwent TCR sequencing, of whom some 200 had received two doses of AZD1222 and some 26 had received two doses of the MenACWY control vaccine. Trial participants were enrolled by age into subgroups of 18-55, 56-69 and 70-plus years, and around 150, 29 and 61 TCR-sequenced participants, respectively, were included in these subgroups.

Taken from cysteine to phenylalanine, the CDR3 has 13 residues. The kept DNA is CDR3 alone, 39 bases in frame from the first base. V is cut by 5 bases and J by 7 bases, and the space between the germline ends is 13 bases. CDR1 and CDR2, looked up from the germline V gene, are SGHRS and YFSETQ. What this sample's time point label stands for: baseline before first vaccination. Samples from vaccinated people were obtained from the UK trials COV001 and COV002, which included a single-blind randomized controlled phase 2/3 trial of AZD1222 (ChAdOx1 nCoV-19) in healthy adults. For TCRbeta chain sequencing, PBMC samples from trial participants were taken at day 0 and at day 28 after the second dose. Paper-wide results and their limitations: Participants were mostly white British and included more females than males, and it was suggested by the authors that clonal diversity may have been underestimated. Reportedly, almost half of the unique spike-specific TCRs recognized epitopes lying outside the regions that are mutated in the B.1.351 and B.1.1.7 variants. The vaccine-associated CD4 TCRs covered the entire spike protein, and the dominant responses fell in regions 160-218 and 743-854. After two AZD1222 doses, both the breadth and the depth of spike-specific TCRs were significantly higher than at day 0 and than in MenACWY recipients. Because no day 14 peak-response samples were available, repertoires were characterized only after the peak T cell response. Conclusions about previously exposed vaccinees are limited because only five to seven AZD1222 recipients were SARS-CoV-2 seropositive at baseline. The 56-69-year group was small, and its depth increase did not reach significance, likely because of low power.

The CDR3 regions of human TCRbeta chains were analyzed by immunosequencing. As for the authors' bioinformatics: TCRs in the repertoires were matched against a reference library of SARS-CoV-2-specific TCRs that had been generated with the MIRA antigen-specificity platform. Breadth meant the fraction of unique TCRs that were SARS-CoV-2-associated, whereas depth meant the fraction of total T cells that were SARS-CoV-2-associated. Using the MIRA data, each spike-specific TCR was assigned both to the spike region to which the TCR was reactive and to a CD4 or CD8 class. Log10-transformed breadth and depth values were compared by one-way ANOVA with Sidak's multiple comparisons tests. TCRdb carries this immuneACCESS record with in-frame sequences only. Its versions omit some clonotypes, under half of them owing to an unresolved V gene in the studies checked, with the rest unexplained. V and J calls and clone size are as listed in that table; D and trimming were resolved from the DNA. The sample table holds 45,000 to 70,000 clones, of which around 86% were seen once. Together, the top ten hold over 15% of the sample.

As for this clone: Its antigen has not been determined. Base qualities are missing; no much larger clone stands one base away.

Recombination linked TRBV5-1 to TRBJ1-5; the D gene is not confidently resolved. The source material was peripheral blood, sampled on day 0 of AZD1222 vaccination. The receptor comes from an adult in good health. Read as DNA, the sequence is TGCGCCAGCAGTCAGGACCCTAGGCAGCCCCAGCATTTT. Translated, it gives CASSQDPRQPQHF.